This record concerns one T cell receptor (beta chain) sequence. This clone was counted a few times. The target of this receptor is not known. One base away there is no much larger clone; base qualities are not given. This sample was included in a study of blood T cell repertoires in COVID-19 (dated by TCRdb to 2018 to 2021). For context, the study as a whole: Samples covering the acute and convalescent phases of COVID-19 were provided by collaborators in the United States, Italy and Spain. The material from the prospective study consisted of cDNA or gDNA derived from T cells, B-cell-depleted T cells, or PBMCs. Deeply sampled blood TCRbeta repertoires from subjects exposed to, actively infected with, or recovered from COVID-19 were included in the dataset. A freely available public database, intended as a resource for researchers studying the immune response to SARS-CoV-2, is where the repertoires were released. Samples were obtained from the ongoing ImmuneRACE study (first 160 participants) and from some 1,200 subjects provided by 6 global collaborators. Sample metadata almost always included a de-identified subject ID, COVID-19 status, age in years and sex. Where HLA class I and class II types were available, the types were taken from metadata supplied by the sample provider, not from assay-based typing. What the research found in general, with its limitations: Clinical and demographic metadata were provided uncurated, with the amount varying by source and participant.

TCRbeta CDR3 regions were amplified from genomic DNA by means of the immunoSEQ Assay, a bias-controlled multiplex PCR. Turning to the authors' computational methods: Nucleated cell counts per sample were estimated from amplification of reference gene primers within the assay. To quantify the absolute abundance of each unique TCRbeta CDR3 rearrangement, sequence reads were collapsed and filtered. Productive Simpson clonality was computed per sample as the square root of Simpson's diversity index over productive rearrangements. What TCRdb holds here is the immuneACCESS table cut down to in-frame rearrangements. Part of the clones is not present; checked against another copy, under half of the missing clones reflect an unresolved V gene, and the others are unexplained. V and J calls and clone size are given by that table; D and trimming were obtained from the DNA. This sample gives approximately 190,000 clones in total; about 80% of them show up just once. The ten largest clonotypes hold less than 7% of the sample.

Collaborating institutions collected whole blood in K2EDTA tubes following their own protocols. Collaborator samples were shipped for TCRbeta analysis as frozen whole blood, isolated PBMCs, or DNA extracted from either sample type. Sequencing was done on a sample of peripheral blood. This TCR was recovered from a man aged 55 to 70 with acute or convalescent COVID-19.

For the CDR3, the sequence is CASSLSGGDYGYTF. The nucleotides are TGTGCCAGCTCACTTAGCGGGGGCGACTATGGCTACACCTTC. The chain joins TRBV18 to TRBJ1-2; 6 matching bases give a weak D call of TRBD1. Trimming costs V 4 bases and J 3 bases, and their ends lie 12 bases apart. In the germline V gene, CDR1 corresponds to KGHSH and CDR2 to LQKENI. From the cysteine up to the phenylalanine, the CDR3 has a length of 14 residues. Left in the record is the CDR3 DNA by itself, 42 bases read in frame from the first base.